This entry lists 29 T cell receptor beta chains sequenced from one sample in a study of CD8+CD57+ T cells in acquired aplastic anemia. It was genomic DNA that served as the template for profiling TCR beta VDJ and CDR3. TCRdb analysed the reads with MiXCR anew, one entry per CDR3 protein. The table shows hundreds of thousands of distinct CDR3 sequences, with around 60% occurring only once. Sequenced material: sorted CD4+, CD8+, or CD8+CD57+ T cells (not recorded which) from PBMCs. The receptors originated from a human donor with severe aplastic anemia or a healthy control (not recorded which).

This clonotype was counted at least ten times. The V call is TRBV6-5, the J call TRBJ2-7, with 7 bases identical to TRBD2. CDR1 MNHEY and CDR2 SVGAGI come from the germline V gene. The J segment lost 1 base and the V segment lost 6 bases, leaving 9 bases of the junction unmatched. This CDR3 is 15 amino acids long. CDR3 loop: CASSPGGGRSYEQYF. The CDR3 coding sequence is TGTGCCAGCAGCCCGGGGGGTGGACGTTCCTACGAGCAGTACTTC.

This clonotype was counted at least ten times. The genes are TRBV19 and TRBJ2-4; 7 bases are shared with TRBD1. This CDR3 is 13 amino acids long. Germline V gene sequence: CDR1 LNHDA, CDR2 SQIVND (reference sequence). V was clipped by 6 bases and J by 8 bases; unmatched bases: 7. As DNA, the CDR3 is TGTGCCAGTAGAAAGGACAGGCTAGACATTCAGTACTTC. This sequence encodes CASRKDRLDIQYF.

The CDR3 coding sequence is TGCAGTGCTAGACCGACCGAGCGGGGGGGCGTTGACAATGAGCAGTTCTTC. This translates into CSARPTERGGVDNEQFF. The rearrangement links TRBV20-1 to TRBJ2-1, with 10 bases aligning to TRBD2. J lost 5 bases, V lost 2 bases, and 12 bases had no gene match. The CDR3 has 17 residues. Germline-derived CDR1 and CDR2 are DFQATT and SNEGSKA (reference sequence).

Comment on this clonotype: One base away lies a much larger clone, so this may be a sequencing read error. This chain connects TRBV7-9 to TRBJ1-4; D is unclear. Trimming removed 4 bases at V and 11 bases at J, with 20 bases between. The CDR3 has 15 amino acids. Per the germline V gene, CDR1 is SEHNR and CDR2 is FQNEAQ (reference sequence). CDR3 amino acids: CASSSALVGADKLFF. As DNA, the CDR3 is TGTGCCAGCAGCTCCGCCCTGGTGGGCGCCGATAAACTGTTTTTT.

Turning to this clonotype: The CDR3 end shows no conserved phenylalanine or tryptophan, and so a read error is likely. The V and J genes are TRBV20-1 and TRBJ2-3; 8 positions match TRBD2. The CDR3 contains 14 residues. Germline V gene data show CDR1 as DFQATT and CDR2 as SNEGSKA (reference sequence). CDR3 loop: CSNSAGALIDTQYS. Here the CDR3 DNA reads TGCAGCAACTCAGCGGGGGCCCTCATAGATACGCAGTATTCT.

The chain links TRBV7-6 to TRBJ2-1; D is perhaps TRBD1 (6 bases). The CDR3 runs to 14 residues. Per the germline V gene, CDR1 is SGHVS and CDR2 is FNYEAQ. The V and J ends lost 1 base and 7 bases respectively, with 11 bases between them. CDR3 amino acids: CASSLGGLSNEQFF. CDR3 in DNA: TGTGCCAGCAGCTTAGGGGGGCTTTCTAATGAGCAGTTCTTC.

In its sample, this clonotype was seen many times. The chain combines TRBV15 with TRBJ1-2; D possibly corresponds to TRBD1 (5 bases). CDR3 length: 16 residues. The V and J ends lost 0 bases and 3 bases respectively, with 14 bases between them. From germline, CDR1 is LNHNV and CDR2 YYDKDF (reference sequence). The CDR3, as DNA: TGTGCCACCAGCAGAGATTACTCATCGACAGACTATGGCTACACCTTC. Translated: CATSRDYSSTDYGYTF. The full variable domain, in which reference TRBV15 and TRBJ1-2 provide the parts outside the CDR3, is DAMVIQNPRYQVTQFGKPVTLSCSQTLNHNVMYWYQQKSSQAPKLLFHYYDKDFNNEADTPDNFQSRRPNTSFCFLDIRSPGLGDTAMYLCATSRDYSSTDYGYTFGSGTRLTVV.

This clonotype has a handful of counts. This sequence joins TRBV6-4 and TRBJ2-2; no reliable D call. CDR1 is MRHNA, CDR2 SNTAGT, per germline. CDR3 length: 14 residues. V was shortened by 3 bases and J by 3 bases, with 8 bases between the two germline ends. The chain's CDR3 is CASSDNSHTGELFF. CDR3 in DNA: TGTGCCAGCAGTGATAACAGTCACACCGGGGAGCTGTTTTTT.

This clonotype was recorded many times. The rearrangement links TRBV7-8 to TRBJ2-1; weak D call: TRBD2 (6 bases). With 4 bases removed from V and 13 bases from J, the gap between germline ends came to 11 bases. Germline values: CDR1 SGHVS, CDR2 FQNEAQ. The CDR3 has 11 amino acids. The CDR3 nucleotides are TGTGCCAGCAGCTCCGGGACTCCCCAGTTCTTC. It is translated as CASSSGTPQFF.

This clonotype was picked up one time. The chain couples TRBV29-1 to TRBJ2-1; the D is unclear. The CDR3 is made up of 14 amino acids. The V gene's germline CDR1 is SQVTM and CDR2 ANQGSEA. The V end was cut by 3 bases, the J end by 0 bases, with 9 bases between. CDR3 protein: CSVDNRSSYNEQFF. In DNA, the CDR3 is TGCAGCGTTGATAATAGAAGCTCCTACAATGAGCAGTTCTTC.

The V call is TRBV29-1, the J call TRBJ2-1; D may be TRBD1 (5 bases). Trimming took off 5 bases at V and 5 bases at J, with 16 bases between the two ends. CDR3 size: 14 residues. The germline CDR1 and CDR2 sequences are SQVTM and ANQGSEA. CDR3 in DNA: TGCAGCGTTAATAAGGGGTCAGCGAACAATGAGCAGTTCTTC. This codes for CSVNKGSANNEQFF.

This clonotype was recorded at least ten times. The chain employs TRBV19 and TRBJ1-2; no reliable D call. V lost 2 bases and J 0 bases, leaving 7 bases between the germline ends. Germline CDR1 and CDR2: LNHDA and SQIVND (reference sequence). CDR3 length equals 14 residues. The CDR3 here is CASSINAANYGYTF. CDR3 nucleotides: TGTGCCAGTAGTATAAACGCAGCTAACTATGGCTACACCTTC.

The chain employs TRBV2 and TRBJ2-7; D unclear. The CDR3 sequence is 16 residues long. The V end lost 0 bases, the J end lost 9 bases, and 21 bases lay between the germline ends. Germline V gene lookup returns CDR1 SNHLY and CDR2 FYNNEI. CDR3 protein: CASSEAGTPGASGQYF. The CDR3 DNA reads as TGTGCCAGCAGTGAAGCAGGTACGCCAGGAGCCTCGGGGCAGTACTTC. Full variable domain (remainder filled in from reference TRBV2 and TRBJ2-7): EPEVTQTPSHQVTQMGQEVILRCVPISNHLYFYWYRQILGQKVEFLVSFYNNEISEKSEIFDDQFSVERPDGSNFTLKIRSTKLEDSAMYFCASSEAGTPGASGQYFGPGTRLTVT.

This clonotype was picked up many times. This chain joins TRBV20-1 and TRBJ1-4; D uncertain. Germline lookup yields CDR1 DFQATT and CDR2 SNEGSKA (reference sequence). Deletions cut 2 bases from V and 7 bases from J, with 8 bases between. This CDR3 is 12 amino acids long. CDR3 sequence (DNA): TGCAGTGCTAGACCTGGCGGTGAAAAACTGTTTTTT. Translating gives CSARPGGEKLFF.

The chain couples TRBV7-2 to TRBJ2-7, with D possibly called TRBD1 or TRBD2 (6 bases each). The CDR3 contains 16 residues. Trimming shortened V by 0 bases and J by 5 bases, and 17 bases separated the two germline ends. Per germline, CDR1 SGHTA and CDR2 FQGNSA. The CDR3 nucleotides read TGTGCCAGCAGCTTAGCGGGGCGGAGGGGGGACAACGAGCAGTACTTC. Translated, it gives CASSLAGRRGDNEQYF.

This chain uses TRBV12-3 or TRBV12-4 with TRBJ2-3, with TRBD2 identical over 9 bases. The ends lost 2 bases at V and 5 bases at J; junction bases unmatched: 8. The CDR3 totals 16 residues. CDR3: CASSLSAGGLGDTQYF. Written as DNA, the CDR3 is TGTGCCAGCAGTTTAAGTGCGGGGGGGTTAGGAGATACGCAGTATTTT.

The V gene is TRBV9, the J gene TRBJ2-1; D is perhaps TRBD1 or TRBD2 (5 bases each). The CDR3 runs to 12 residues. With 2 bases removed from V and 9 bases from J, the gap between germline ends came to 9 bases. In germline, CDR1 is SGDLS, CDR2 YYNGEE. CDR3 bases: TGTGCCAGCAGCGTGGGGGTTAGTGAGCAGTTCTTC. Its protein product is CASSVGVSEQFF.

This chain links TRBV5-1 with TRBJ1-3; D is possibly TRBD1 (5 bases). V lost 4 bases, J lost 8 bases, and 19 bases lay in between. This CDR3 is 15 amino acids long. Germline assignment: CDR1 SGHRS and CDR2 YFSETQ. The CDR3 here is CASSRTGDDADTIYF. The DNA of the CDR3 is TGCGCCAGCAGCCGTACAGGTGATGATGCTGACACCATATATTTT. The entire variable domain, with the rest obtained from reference TRBV5-1 and TRBJ1-3, is as follows: KAGVTQTPRYLIKTRGQQVTLSCSPISGHRSVSWYQQTPGQGLQFLFEYFSETQRNKGNFPGRFSGRQFSNSRSEMNVSTLELGDSALYLCASSRTGDDADTIYFGEGSWLTVV.

The sample holds many counts of this clonotype. A much bigger clone sits one base away, suggesting this may be a read error. The chain joins TRBV15 to TRBJ1-1; no clear D. The CDR3 is 14 amino acids. Per the germline V gene, CDR1 is LNHNV and CDR2 is YYDKDF (reference sequence). Trimming stripped 8 bases from V and 5 bases from J, with 18 bases between. The CDR3 protein is CATGVNPEKTEAFF. The CDR3 DNA reads as TGTGCCACCGGAGTAAACCCAGAGAAAACTGAAGCTTTCTTT.

This sequence joins TRBV7-8 and TRBJ1-1, with D tentatively TRBD1 (6 bases). CDR1 and CDR2 (germline): SGHVS, FQNEAQ. This CDR3 comprises 16 residues. Trimming shortened V by 2 bases and J by 1 base, and 14 bases separated the two germline ends. CDR3 region: CASSLIQGHQNTEAFF. For the CDR3, the DNA is TGTGCCAGCAGCTTAATCCAGGGACACCAGAACACTGAAGCTTTCTTT.

This clonotype was detected only a few times. The gene calls are TRBV7-8 and TRBJ2-1, with no clear D. CDR1 and CDR2 (germline): SGHVS, FQNEAQ. V lost 1 base, J lost 6 bases, and 10 bases lay in between. The CDR3 has 14 residues. CDR3 protein: CASSLGAAFNEQFF. CDR3 bases: TGTGCCAGCAGCTTAGGGGCAGCCTTCAATGAGCAGTTCTTC.

In the case of this clonotype: The CDR3 does not end in the conserved phenylalanine or tryptophan, so this is likely a read error. CDR3 bases: TGTGCCAGCAGCCAAGATGTCGGAAATCGGGCCCAGTACCTC. Its translation is CASSQDVGNRAQYL. The J gene is TRBJ2-5, the V gene TRBV4-2; D is unresolved. The CDR3 loop spans 14 amino acids. With 0 bases removed from V and 9 bases from J, the gap between germline ends came to 14 bases. Germline lookup yields CDR1 LGHNA and CDR2 YNFKEQ.

The gene calls are TRBV15 and TRBJ2-7; perhaps TRBD2 as D (6 bases). Germline-derived CDR1 and CDR2 are LNHNV and YYDKDF (reference sequence). V was trimmed by 1 base and J by 3 bases, leaving 19 bases between them. The length of the CDR3 is 17 residues. CDR3 sequence (DNA): TGTGCCACCAGCAGAGGGAGGGGTCCAGGAGCGCACTACGAGCAGTACTTC. It encodes CATSRGRGPGAHYEQYF.

There are many counts of this clonotype. The chain couples TRBV15 to TRBJ1-2, with D tentatively TRBD1 (6 bases). The CDR3 covers 16 residues. V lost 4 bases and J 4 bases, leaving 19 bases between the germline ends. Per the germline V gene, CDR1 is LNHNV and CDR2 is YYDKDF (reference sequence). The CDR3 sequence is CATSIGFGGEGYGYTF. The CDR3 DNA follows: TGTGCCACCAGCATAGGATTTGGGGGCGAAGGCTATGGCTACACCTTC.

This clonotype was picked up a small number of times. This sequence may be a read error, since a much larger clone differs from it by one base. The chain's CDR3 is CASSLDRGQAKDAQYF. In nucleotides, the CDR3 is TGTGCCAGCAGCCTAGACAGGGGGCAGGCAAAAGATGCGCAGTATTTT. The V call is TRBV5-4, the J call TRBJ2-3; 10 nucleotides line up with TRBD1. The CDR3 has 16 residues. The germline CDR1 and CDR2 sequences are SGHNT and YYREEE (reference sequence).

The J gene is TRBJ2-1, the V gene TRBV20-1; D call uncertain. The V end was cut by 2 bases, the J end by 4 bases, with 12 bases between. The length of the CDR3 is 14 residues. The germline V gene encodes CDR1 DFQATT and CDR2 SNEGSKA (reference sequence). In DNA form, the CDR3 reads TGCAGTGCTAGACCTACGACCACATACAATGAGCAGTTCTTC. Its translation is CSARPTTTYNEQFF.

The sample holds many counts of this clonotype. The rearrangement uses TRBV7-2 and TRBJ2-5; tentatively, D is TRBD2 (6 bases). Per the germline V gene, CDR1 is SGHTA and CDR2 is FQGNSA. CDR3 length: 15 residues. V lost 5 bases and J lost 1, with 14 bases in between. CDR3 nucleotide sequence: TGTGCCAGCAGCCGTGGCGGGGCACCCCAAGAGACCCAGTACTTC. Encoded protein: CASSRGGAPQETQYF.

The chain's CDR3 is CSARIVRDQPQHF. The DNA for the CDR3 is TGCAGTGCTAGAATAGTTCGGGATCAGCCCCAGCATTTT. The chain employs TRBV20-1 and TRBJ1-5; D gene ambiguous. This CDR3 is 13 amino acids long. Trimming took off 2 bases at V and 5 bases at J, with 10 bases between the two ends. The germline V gene encodes CDR1 DFQATT and CDR2 SNEGSKA (reference sequence).

This clonotype was counted many times. V usage is TRBV24-1 and J usage is TRBJ2-7; possibly TRBD2 for D (5 bases). From germline, CDR1 is KGHDR and CDR2 SFDVKD. Trimming took off 3 bases at V and 1 base at J, with 6 bases between the two ends. The CDR3 length is 13 residues. CDR3 bases: TGTGCCACCAGTGATGGACTTTCCTACGAGCAGTACTTC. The encoded protein is CATSDGLSYEQYF.